A selection of T cell receptor beta chains follows, all from one sample in a study of beta chain features in type 1 diabetes. Data came from immunoSEQ multiplex PCR; TCRdb stores just in-frame clones and leaves some out. The sample has about 140,000 clones; approximately 9.8% are singletons. The sample was central memory CD4+ T cells from blood. These receptor sequences come from a woman between 40 and 55 years old in good health. The CDR3 runs from the conserved cysteine through the conserved F or W. D genes are given only for firm matches. Only some rows state a clone size, as once, few, many or a class for expanded clones.

>TRBV4-1|-|TRBJ2-5|-
TGCGCCAGCAGCCACGCAGCGGTTCGGGCCACATGTGAGACCCAGTACTTC
CASSHAAVRATCETQYF
>TRBV11-2|few|TRBJ2-1|TRBD2
TGTGCCAGCACCCTAGCGGGATCTTACAATGAGCAGTTCTTC
CASTLAGSYNEQFF
>TRBV25-1|few|TRBJ2-7|-
TGTGCCAGCAGCGACAGATACTACGAGCAGTACTTC
CASSDRYYEQYF
>TRBV2|few|TRBJ1-5|TRBD1
TGTGCCAGCAGAGTGGGACAGTCGGGAAATCAGCCCCAGCATTTT
CASRVGQSGNQPQHF
>TRBV4-1|few|TRBJ2-1|TRBD2
TGCGCCAGCAGCCAAGGGTCCCAGCGGGGGGGCCGAAATGAGCAGTTCTTC
CASSQGSQRGGRNEQFF
>TRBV23-1|many|TRBJ2-2|TRBD1
TGCGCCAGCAGTCAATGCCTGTGGACAGGGGACACCGGGGAGCTGTTTTTT
CASSQCLWTGDTGELFF
>TRBV5-1|many|TRBJ2-1|TRBD1
TGCGCCAGCAGCCGGGACAGGCTCAACAATGAGCAGTTCTTC
CASSRDRLNNEQFF
>TRBV6-1|-|TRBJ1-1|TRBD1
TGTGCCAGCAGTGATGGACAGGGGAAGACTGAAGCTTTCTTT
CASSDGQGKTEAFF
>TRBV27|few|TRBJ2-5|TRBD2
TGTGCCAGCAGCCCCCGGGCGACTAGCGGGGGGTTTGAGACCCAGTACTTC
CASSPRATSGGFETQYF
>TRBV11-2|few|TRBJ2-5|-
TGTGCCAGCAGCTTAGACAGGGTGGGAGAGACCCAGTACTTC
CASSLDRVGETQYF
>TRBV27|few|TRBJ1-5|-
TGTGCCAGCAGTTTGGTTGGCAACAATCAGCCCCAGCATTTT
CASSLVGNNQPQHF
>TRBV10-2|few|TRBJ1-2|-
TGCGCCAGCAGTGAGTCGCGGCTTAACTATGGCTACACCTTC
CASSESRLNYGYTF
>TRBV18|few|TRBJ2-2|-
TGTGCCAGCTCCCCCAGGACAGAGAACACCGGGGAGCTGTTTTTT
CASSPRTENTGELFF
>TRBV6-5|few|TRBJ2-6|TRBD1
TGTGCCAGCAGTCGGGACAGGGGGCAAGGAGGCGTCCTGACTTTC
CASSRDRGQGGVLTF
>TRBV27|-|TRBJ2-4|-
TGTGCCAGCAGTTTAACTCCCGCGACTAGTCGGTACTTC
CASSLTPATSRYF
>TRBV27|-|TRBJ2-7|TRBD1
TGTGCCAGCAGTTCCCGAGGGGGCGCGGGCGAGCAGTACTTC
CASSSRGGAGEQYF
>TRBV27|-|TRBJ1-1|-
TGTGCCAGCAGTTTAAGGACAGCGAACACTGAAGCTTTCTTT
CASSLRTANTEAFF
>TRBV19|few|TRBJ2-1|TRBD1
TGTGCCAGTAGTTCCAACAGGGGTAGTGATGAGCAGTTCTTC
CASSSNRGSDEQFF
>TRBV7-8|few|TRBJ2-7|TRBD2
TGTGCCAGCAGCCCCACCGGGACTAGGAGTCTCGAGCAGTACTTC
CASSPTGTRSLEQYF
>TRBV13|few|TRBJ2-3|-
TGTGCCAGCAGCTTGAGGCTAGCAGGAGATACGCAGTATTTT
CASSLRLAGDTQYF
>TRBV18|-|TRBJ2-5|-
TGTGCCAGCTCACCGCTTTTGACAGACCAAGCTGGGACCCAGTACTTC
CASSPLLTDQAGTQYF
>TRBV10-3|few|TRBJ2-5|TRBD1
TGTGCCATCGGGGGACAGGGAGCGGAGACCCAGTACTTC
CAIGGQGAETQYF
>TRBV7-9|few|TRBJ1-1|-
TGTGCCAGCAGACTCAGGGGTATGGAAGCTTTCTTT
CASRLRGMEAFF
>TRBV6-5|few|TRBJ2-2|TRBD2
TGTGCCAGCAGTGTTAGCGGGGTGCACACCGGGGAGCTGTTTTTT
CASSVSGVHTGELFF
>TRBV5-1|few|TRBJ2-7|-
TGCGCCAGCAGCACACTACCAGGGGCCGAGCAGTACTTC
CASSTLPGAEQYF
>TRBV28|many|TRBJ2-1|TRBD1
TGTGCCAGCAGCACCTCGACAGGGGTCGGCTACAATGAGCAGTTCTTC
CASSTSTGVGYNEQFF
>TRBV11-2|few|TRBJ1-3|-
TGTGCCAGCAGCTTCGCAGGGGCAAGCTCTGGAAACACCATATATTTT
CASSFAGASSGNTIYF
>TRBV6-1|-|TRBJ1-2|-
TGTGCCAGCAGTAGCCAGGGCGGTGGCTACACCTTC
CASSSQGGGYTF
>TRBV5-4|-|TRBJ1-1|-
TGCGCCAGCAGCCAAGGGGCAGGGAGGACTGAAGCTTTCTTT
CASSQGAGRTEAFF
>TRBV18|many|TRBJ2-1|-
TGTGCCAGCTCACCACTTGTCACTACCAATGAGCAGTTCTTC
CASSPLVTTNEQFF
>TRBV6-6|-|TRBJ2-7|-
TGTGCCTCCGCCCACGGAGCAGGGGAGCAGTACTTC
CASAHGAGEQYF
>TRBV7-2|-|TRBJ1-5|-
TGTGCCAGCAGCTTAAGCGGTTATAGCAATCAGCCCCAGCATTTT
CASSLSGYSNQPQHF
>TRBV5-4|-|TRBJ2-5|-
TGTGCCAGCAGCTTGGTTGCGCAGGGGGAGACCCAGTACTTC
CASSLVAQGETQYF
>TRBV6-6|-|TRBJ1-4|-
TGTGCCAGCAATACAGCCGCAACTAATGAAAAACTGTTTTTT
CASNTAATNEKLFF
>TRBV4-1|-|TRBJ2-7|-
TGCGCCAGCAGCCAAGTCGGTGCCTACGAGCAGTACTTC
CASSQVGAYEQYF
>TRBV6-5|-|TRBJ2-3|TRBD2
TGTGCCAGCAGTTACTTTAGCGGGGCGAGCACAGATACGCAGTATTTT
CASSYFSGASTDTQYF
>TRBV13|-|TRBJ2-1|TRBD1
TGTGCCAGCAGCTTTTTCCAGGGGGCTAGAGCCTACAATGAGCAGTTCTTC
CASSFFQGARAYNEQFF
>TRBV7-2|many|TRBJ2-1|-
TGTGCCAGCAGCCCGCGAAATGAGCAGTTCTTC
CASSPRNEQFF
>TRBV28|few|TRBJ2-3|-
TGTGCCAGCAGTCTACCAGCGACAGATACGCAGTATTTT
CASSLPATDTQYF
>TRBV7-8|few|TRBJ1-5|-
TGTGCCAGCAGCTTAGGTGGCAGGGTGGGAAATCAGCCCCAGCATTTT
CASSLGGRVGNQPQHF
>TRBV1|-|TRBJ2-1|-
TGCACCAGCAGCCAAGATCGGACTGTTAGCGGGGGGGACCAGGGGGGTAGGGGTGAGCAGTTCTTC
CTSSQDRTVSGGDQGGRGEQFF
>TRBV5-6|-|TRBJ2-7|-
TGTGCCAGCAGCTTATGGACATCCCACGAGCAGTACTTC
CASSLWTSHEQYF
>TRBV4-1|few|TRBJ2-7|-
TGCGCCAGCACCCTGGAAACAGGCCTGCAGCAATACGAGCAGTACTTC
CASTLETGLQQYEQYF
>TRBV10-3|-|TRBJ2-2|TRBD1
TGTGCCATCCGGACAGGGGGCAACACCGGGGAGCTGTTTTTT
CAIRTGGNTGELFF
>TRBV7-6|-|TRBJ2-5|-
TGTGCCAGCACCATCCAAGAGACCCAGTACTTC
CASTIQETQYF
>TRBV5-1|few|TRBJ2-7|-
TGCGCCAGCTCTCACGCGGCGACAGGATCCGCAACCTACGAGCAGTACTTC
CASSHAATGSATYEQYF
>TRBV5-1|-|TRBJ1-5|-
TGCGCCAGCAGCCCTGGACTCATCCGTGGAAATCAGCCCCAGCATTTT
CASSPGLIRGNQPQHF
>TRBV5-1|few|TRBJ2-5|TRBD1
TGCGCCAGCAGCTCCGCCGGGACAGCAGGGGAGACCCAGTACTTC
CASSSAGTAGETQYF
>TRBV7-9|many|TRBJ1-2|TRBD1
TGTGCCAGCAGCGGACAGGGGGCTCTTCAGGGCTACACCTTC
CASSGQGALQGYTF
>TRBV11-3|-|TRBJ2-1|TRBD1
TGTGCCAGCAGCTTAGTGACAGGGGGCGGCCATGAGCAGTTCTTC
CASSLVTGGGHEQFF
>TRBV5-8|-|TRBJ2-7|-
TGTGCCAGCAGCTTGGTAGGAACAGGGTATGAGCAGTACTTC
CASSLVGTGYEQYF
>TRBV19|-|TRBJ2-5|-
TGTGCCAGTAGTGGACGGGCCGGGGGGACCCAGTACTTC
CASSGRAGGTQYF
>TRBV9|few|TRBJ1-6|TRBD1
TGTGCCAGCAGCGAGGGACAGGGGTCTTCACCCCTCCACTTT
CASSEGQGSSPLHF
>TRBV5-1|few|TRBJ2-2|-
TGCGCCAGCAGCTTGTTTACAGATAACACCGGGGAGCTGTTTTTT
CASSLFTDNTGELFF
>TRBV28|once|TRBJ1-2|TRBD1
TGTGCCAGCAGTTCCTTCGACAGGGGAGCTAACTATGGCTACACCTTC
CASSSFDRGANYGYTF
>TRBV5-1|few|TRBJ1-5|-
TGCGCCAGCAGCTTGGACAGTTTTCGACAGCCCCAGCATTTT
CASSLDSFRQPQHF
>TRBV6-6|few|TRBJ1-6|TRBD1
TGTGCCAGCAACGCACTGACAGGGGGGAATTCACCCCTCCACTTT
CASNALTGGNSPLHF
>TRBV10-1|-|TRBJ1-6|-
TGCGCCAGCAGTGAGCACAGGGTTGGTTCACCCCTCCACTTT
CASSEHRVGSPLHF